This T cell receptor (beta chain) was identified during a study of blood T cell repertoires in COVID-19 (TCRdb year 2020). Broadly, across the study: Samples from collaborators originated in the United States, Italy and Spain and spanned both the acute and convalescent phases of COVID-19. The material from the prospective study consisted of cDNA or gDNA derived from T cells, B-cell-depleted T cells, or PBMCs. Subjects who had been exposed to COVID-19, were actively infected with it, or had recovered from it provided the deeply sampled blood TCRbeta repertoires that made up the dataset. A freely available public database, intended as a resource for researchers studying the immune response to SARS-CoV-2, is where the repertoires were released. Samples came from the ongoing ImmuneRACE study (first 160 participants) plus 1,254 subjects from 6 global collaborators. Nearly every sample came with metadata listing a de-identified subject ID, COVID-19 status, age in years and sex. HLA class I and class II types, where available, came from metadata supplied by the sample provider rather than from assay-based typing.

The paper's findings and limits, for the study overall: The amount of clinical and demographic metadata varied by source and participant and was provided uncurated.

Participants in the prospective study were aged roughly 18 to 89 years, lived in some 24 United States geographic areas, and enrolled through a virtual design. To assign participants to cohorts, the prospective study relied on clinical history that participants themselves reported in a screening survey and a study questionnaire. Recovered participants in ImmuneRACE Cohort 3 were defined as having two consecutive negative NP/OP PCR tests, clearance from a healthcare professional, or resolution of symptoms. In the prospective study, whole blood, serum and a nasopharyngeal or oropharyngeal swab were collected from each participant by mobile phlebotomists. Over a 2-month period, participants in the prospective study had the option of providing additional blood draws and questionnaires. Before DNA extraction, blood samples from the prospective study were shipped at room temperature or frozen. TCRbeta CDR3 regions were amplified from genomic DNA by means of the immunoSEQ Assay, a bias-controlled multiplex PCR. Processing in the source paper ran as follows. Nucleated cell counts per sample were estimated from amplification of reference gene primers within the assay. To quantify the absolute abundance of each unique TCRbeta CDR3 rearrangement, sequence reads were collapsed and filtered. For each sample, productive Simpson clonality was calculated as the square root of Simpson's diversity index over productive rearrangements. TCRdb retrieved this table from immuneACCESS and kept in-frame rearrangements only. Not all clones are present; in checked studies, unresolved V genes account for under half, and no reason is known for the remainder. For V, J and clone size, that table is used; D and trimming come from the DNA. The sample table lists about 310,000 clones, roughly 89% of them with a count of one. The ten largest clones take up around 9% of the sample.

With regard to this clone: The antigen this receptor binds is unknown. There are no base qualities to consult, and no much larger clone falls within one base.

Its CDR3 holds 15 amino acids, cysteine through phenylalanine. The only DNA kept is the CDR3, 45 bases in frame from the first base. V lost 4 bases and J lost 4 bases, and the count of bases not matched to a germline gene is 8. From a lookup of the germline V gene, CDR1 and CDR2 are LGHNA and YNFKEQ. This sequence uses TRBV4-2 and TRBJ2-7, with TRBD2 matching 9 junction bases. The origin of this receptor is a woman in her twenties or thirties who had recovered from COVID-19. Input material: PBMCs or T cells enriched from blood (not recorded which). The CDR3: CASSPLRREGYEQYF. The nucleotide sequence is given as TGTGCCAGCAGCCCCCTCAGGCGGGAGGGGTACGAGCAGTACTTC.